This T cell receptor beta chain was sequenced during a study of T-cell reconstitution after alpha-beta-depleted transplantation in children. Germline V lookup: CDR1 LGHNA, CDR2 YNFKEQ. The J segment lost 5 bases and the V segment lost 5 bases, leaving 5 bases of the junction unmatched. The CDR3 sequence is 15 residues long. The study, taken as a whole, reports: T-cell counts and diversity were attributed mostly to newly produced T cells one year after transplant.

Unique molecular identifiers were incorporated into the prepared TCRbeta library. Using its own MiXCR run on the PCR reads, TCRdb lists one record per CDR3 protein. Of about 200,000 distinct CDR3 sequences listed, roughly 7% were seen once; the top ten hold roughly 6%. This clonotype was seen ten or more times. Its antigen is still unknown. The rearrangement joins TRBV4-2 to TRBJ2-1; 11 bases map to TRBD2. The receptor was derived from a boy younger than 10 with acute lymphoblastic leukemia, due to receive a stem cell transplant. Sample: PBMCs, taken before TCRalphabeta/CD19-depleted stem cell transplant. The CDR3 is CASSAGTSGDNEQFF. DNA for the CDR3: TGTGCCAGCAGCGCCGGGACTAGCGGCGACAATGAGCAGTTCTTC.